Given below is one T cell receptor beta chain in context. Seattle patient enrollment occurred during active infection, with longitudinal follow-up thereafter. CDR1 GTSNPN and CDR2 SVGIG come from the germline V gene (reference sequence). With 0 bases removed from V and 5 bases from J, the gap between germline ends came to 11 bases. CDR3 length equals 14 residues. Sequencing used immunoSEQ multiplex PCR; TCRdb keeps in-frame clones, though not all of them. This table has approximately 150,000 clones, roughly four fifths appearing once. The data were taken from a study of blood T cell repertoires in COVID-19. Study overall: Whether acute or convalescent, the COVID-19 samples came from the United States, Italy and Spain. PBMCs, B-cell-depleted T cells, or T cells provided the cDNA or gDNA that made up the material.

The sample taken for sequencing was peripheral blood. The source of this sequence is an elderly woman with COVID-19, enrolled during active disease. The V gene is TRBV30, the J gene TRBJ2-1; weak D call: TRBD1 (6 bases). The CDR3 DNA reads TGTGCCTGGAGTGTACACAGGGCTCACAATGAGCAGTTCTTC. Protein product: CAWSVHRAHNEQFF.